Below are 30 T cell receptor beta chains sequenced from a single sample in a study of blood T cell repertoires in COVID-19. Data came from immunoSEQ multiplex PCR; TCRdb stores just in-frame clones and leaves some out. The sample lists 300,000 to 350,000 clones; roughly 87% were seen once. The material sequenced was peripheral blood. All receptors come from a man aged 18 to 29 with active or convalescent COVID-19.

The genes are TRBV6-5 and TRBJ1-1, with D uncertain. The CDR3 covers 11 residues. Trimming cost V 10 bases and J 7 bases, with 13 bases left between them. Germline V CDR1 and CDR2: MNHEY, SVGAGI. CDR3 amino acids: CATRRYLEAFF. The CDR3 DNA follows: TGTGCCACTCGCCGGTATCTTGAAGCTTTCTTT.

This clone appeared a few times. The chain is built from TRBV18 and TRBJ2-5; 9 bases align to TRBD2. After removal of 3 bases from V and 3 bases from J, the junction contained 8 bases not matched to a gene. Germline lookup yields CDR1 KGHSH and CDR2 LQKENI. This CDR3 is built from 16 residues. CDR3 DNA sequence: TGTGCCAGCTCACCCTCCTTAGCGGGGGCTAAAGAGACCCAGTACTTC. Translated, it gives CASSPSLAGAKETQYF.

The chain has TRBV7-9 and TRBJ2-7, with D possibly being TRBD2 (5 bases). The CDR3 contains 12 residues. Trimming pared 4 bases from V and 3 bases from J, leaving 7 bases between. Per germline, CDR1 SEHNR and CDR2 FQNEAQ (reference sequence). This chain's CDR3 is CASSSGNYEQYF. The CDR3 region has the DNA TGTGCCAGCAGCTCCGGGAACTACGAGCAGTACTTC.

V and J are TRBV27 and TRBJ1-5; D unclear. V was cut by 4 bases and J by 0 bases, with 13 bases left in between. The CDR3 spans 16 residues. Germline values: CDR1 MNHEY, CDR2 SMNVEV (reference sequence). Here the CDR3 DNA reads TGTGCCAGCAGTTCCTCGGGATTTTATAGCAATCAGCCCCAGCATTTT. It codes for CASSSSGFYSNQPQHF.

The chain employs TRBV19 and TRBJ1-4; 7 positions match TRBD1. V dropped 4 bases and J dropped 3; count of bases not matched to a gene: 5. The CDR3 covers 15 residues. Germline CDR1 reads LNHDA; CDR2 reads SQIVND (reference sequence). The CDR3 loop is CASSTSGGPNEKLFF. CDR3 sequence (DNA): TGTGCCAGTAGTACCTCAGGGGGGCCTAATGAAAAACTGTTTTTT.

The chain combines TRBV6-6 with TRBJ2-4, with D maybe TRBD2 (5 bases). V was pared by 0 bases and J by 7 bases, with 13 bases between. Germline V gene lookup returns CDR1 MNHNY and CDR2 SVGAGI (reference sequence). The CDR3 consists of 15 residues. CDR3 in DNA: TGTGCCAGCAGTTACTCTAGGCGGCAGCGGAACATTCAGTACTTC. Its translation: CASSYSRRQRNIQYF.

The V gene is TRBV7-9, the J gene TRBJ1-2, with D perhaps TRBD1 (5 bases). Germline values: CDR1 SEHNR, CDR2 FQNEAQ (reference sequence). This CDR3 comprises 15 residues. Deletions cut 5 bases from V and 2 bases from J, with 15 bases between. The DNA for the CDR3 is TGTGCCAGCAGCCCCCGGGGGAGACAGAACTATGGCTACACCTTC. Its protein is CASSPRGRQNYGYTF.

The chain uses TRBV18 and TRBJ2-1; a possible D gene is TRBD1 (5 bases). Germline V lookup: CDR1 KGHSH, CDR2 LQKENI. The length of the CDR3 is 15 residues. Trimming pared 3 bases from V and 5 bases from J, leaving 14 bases between. The CDR3 reads CASSPKGFGDNEQFF. Here the CDR3 DNA reads TGTGCCAGCTCACCGAAGGGGTTTGGGGACAATGAGCAGTTCTTC.

The gene calls are TRBV28 and TRBJ2-7; D uncertain. CDR3 length equals 12 residues. Germline-derived CDR1 and CDR2 are MDHEN and SYDVKM. V was shortened by 4 bases and J by 0 bases, with 4 bases between the two germline ends. This CDR3 is CASSWLSYEQYF. The CDR3 DNA sequence: TGTGCCAGCAGTTGGCTCTCCTACGAGCAGTACTTC.

The chain couples TRBV19 to TRBJ1-4; D not certain. The CDR3 spans 13 residues. Trimming cost V 9 bases and J 8 bases, with 16 bases left between them. Germline-derived CDR1 and CDR2 are LNHDA and SQIVND (reference sequence). CDR3 protein: CASLDLFGEKLFF. In nucleotides, the CDR3 is TGTGCCAGCCTTGATCTCTTCGGGGAAAAACTGTTTTTT.

This clone appeared a single time. V and J are TRBV10-1 and TRBJ1-1; D may be TRBD1 (6 bases). V lost 3 bases to trimming and J lost 5 bases, with 19 bases between them. The CDR3 totals 16 residues. In germline, CDR1 is WNHNN, CDR2 SYGVQD (reference sequence). The CDR3 DNA reads as TGCGCCAGCAGTGAAACACAACAGGGTGCGGGTACTGAAGCTTTCTTT. It codes for CASSETQQGAGTEAFF.

The chain couples TRBV6-6 to TRBJ2-2; 9 bases agree with TRBD2. V shed 5 bases, J shed 7 bases, and the junction held 14 bases outside the gene matches. This CDR3 comprises 17 residues. Germline CDR1 reads MNHNY; CDR2 reads SVGAGI (reference sequence). The CDR3, as DNA: TGTGCCAGCAGTCTAAGCGGGGGGCAATTCGACAACGGGGAGCTGTTTTTT. Amino acid sequence: CASSLSGGQFDNGELFF.

CDR3 loop: CASSRGRTEAFF. CDR3 nucleotides: TGTGCCAGCAGCAGGGGGCGAACTGAAGCTTTCTTT. The V and J genes are TRBV27 and TRBJ1-1, with TRBD1 identical over 8 bases. Trimming removed 6 bases from V and 5 bases from J; junction bases left unmatched: 2. This CDR3 is built from 12 residues. From germline, CDR1 is MNHEY and CDR2 SMNVEV (reference sequence).

The V gene is TRBV27, the J gene TRBJ1-2, with 9 bases aligning to TRBD1. V trimming: 7 bases; J trimming: 1 base; junction bases outside the gene matches: 16. Germline assignment: CDR1 MNHEY and CDR2 SMNVEV (reference sequence). The CDR3 runs 18 residues. This CDR3 is CASKLFRDRALSNYGYTF. The CDR3 bases are TGTGCCAGCAAACTATTCCGGGACAGGGCTTTAAGTAACTATGGCTACACCTTC.

V gene TRBV6-5 combines with J gene TRBJ2-7; perhaps TRBD1 as D (6 bases). This CDR3 is 12 amino acids long. The germline gives CDR1 MNHEY, CDR2 SVGAGI. V shed 7 bases and J shed 3 bases, with 10 bases lying between them. The CDR3 region has the DNA TGTGCCAGCAAGGACAGAAACTACGAGCAGTACTTC. Its protein is CASKDRNYEQYF.

V gene TRBV7-9 combines with J gene TRBJ2-1, with 11 nucleotides matching TRBD2. CDR3 length: 16 amino acids. Unmatched junction bases numbered 3, after V lost 5 bases and J lost 0 bases. Germline V gene sequence: CDR1 SEHNR, CDR2 FQNEAQ (reference sequence). The CDR3 loop reads CASSRGLADSYNEQFF. The CDR3 nucleotides are TGTGCCAGCAGCCGGGGACTAGCGGACTCCTACAATGAGCAGTTCTTC.

The chain uses TRBV4-3 and TRBJ1-6, with TRBD1 identical over 8 bases. J was trimmed by 10 bases and V by 3 bases; bases with no gene match: 8. Germline V gene lookup returns CDR1 LGHNA and CDR2 YSLEER. This CDR3 contains 15 residues. The CDR3 DNA follows: TGCGCCAGCAGCCATCGACAGGGGAAAGGATCACCCCTCCACTTT. This codes for CASSHRQGKGSPLHF.

The chain combines TRBV7-6 with TRBJ2-3; TRBD2 aligns across 9 bases. CDR1 and CDR2 (germline): SGHVS, FNYEAQ. This CDR3 has 15 residues. J gave up 4 bases and V 2 bases, and 4 bases lay outside the gene matches. This CDR3 reads CASSLLRTSADTQYF. CDR3 coding DNA: TGTGCCAGCAGCTTACTACGGACTAGCGCAGATACGCAGTATTTT.

V and J are TRBV6-5 and TRBJ2-1; the match to TRBD2 covers 8 bases. This CDR3 has 14 amino acids. The trim removed 5 bases at V and 7 bases at J, leaving 7 bases unmatched. Per the germline V gene, CDR1 is MNHEY and CDR2 is SVGAGI. CDR3 coding DNA: TGTGCCAGCAGTATAGCGGGGCCCCGGAATGAGCAGTTCTTC. Its translation: CASSIAGPRNEQFF.

V gene TRBV9 combines with J gene TRBJ2-1, with TRBD2 matching 10 bases. This CDR3 comprises 14 residues. V trimming: 3 bases; J trimming: 10 bases; junction bases outside the gene matches: 7. Germline CDR1 reads SGDLS; CDR2 reads YYNGEE. The CDR3 DNA sequence: TGTGCCAGCAGCGCCTACGTAGCGGGAGGAGAGCAGTTCTTC. Translating gives CASSAYVAGGEQFF.

This clone was recorded once. The rearrangement uses TRBV15 and TRBJ2-5; D is unresolved. V lost 0 bases to trimming and J lost 1 base, with 15 bases between them. The CDR3 runs 17 residues. Germline V gene sequence: CDR1 LNHNV, CDR2 YYDKDF (reference sequence). The CDR3 region has the DNA TGTGCCACCAGCAGAGATGTTATGAGGCGGTTCCAAGAGACCCAGTACTTC. This encodes CATSRDVMRRFQETQYF.

This CDR3 is CASSSRTGQGGYEQYF. The CDR3 DNA sequence: TGTGCCAGCAGTTCACGAACCGGACAGGGGGGCTACGAGCAGTACTTC. The chain recombines TRBV6-5 with TRBJ2-7; 10 bases match TRBD1. The CDR3 is made up of 16 amino acids. Per the germline V gene, CDR1 is MNHEY and CDR2 is SVGAGI. Trimming cost V 4 bases and J 3 bases; bases outside gene matches: 9.

This chain joins TRBV10-3 and TRBJ2-3, with D uncertain. The V gene lost 7 bases and the J gene lost 5 bases, with 13 bases spanning the gap. CDR3 length: 13 residues. Germline CDR1 and CDR2: ENHRY and SYGVKD. The CDR3 sequence: CAIMRPGKDTQYF. In DNA form, the CDR3 reads TGTGCCATCATGAGGCCGGGTAAAGATACGCAGTATTTT.

The genes are TRBV19 and TRBJ2-3, with 7 bases aligning to TRBD1. The CDR3 has 15 amino acids. CDR1 is LNHDA, CDR2 SQIVND, per germline (reference sequence). Germline trimming cut 6 bases from V and 4 bases from J; bases unmatched to any gene: 10. DNA of the CDR3: TGTGCCAGTAGACCCAGACAGGGAAAGGCAGATACGCAGTATTTT. Encoded protein: CASRPRQGKADTQYF. The complete variable domain, with remaining parts taken from reference TRBV19 and TRBJ2-3, reads DGGITQSPKYLFRKEGQNVTLSCEQNLNHDAMYWYRQDPGQGLRLIYYSQIVNDFQKGDIAEGYSVSREKKESFPLTVTSAQKNPTAFYLCASRPRQGKADTQYFGPGTRLTVL.

This rearrangement joins TRBV6-5 to TRBJ2-7; D not resolved. From germline, CDR1 is MNHEY and CDR2 SVGAGI. The CDR3 totals 13 residues. Trimming stripped 0 bases from V and 5 bases from J, with 8 bases between. CDR3 in amino acids: CASSYSTENEQYF. As DNA, the CDR3 is TGTGCCAGCAGTTACTCGACGGAGAACGAGCAGTACTTC.

The chain employs TRBV6-2 or TRBV6-3 and TRBJ1-1; the match to TRBD1 covers 9 bases. Germline V lookup: CDR1 MNHEY, CDR2 SVGEGT. With V trimmed by 2 bases and J by 2 bases, 3 bases remained unmatched. CDR3 length equals 15 residues. Here the CDR3 reads CASSYPGQGNTEAFF. The CDR3 region has the DNA TGTGCCAGCAGTTACCCGGGACAGGGAAACACTGAAGCTTTCTTT.

Note on this clone: The sample has other DNA sequences that encode this CDR3 too. CDR3 in amino acids: CASSYSGRGHTGELFF. For the CDR3, the DNA is TGTGCCAGCAGTTACTCGGGCAGGGGGCACACCGGGGAGCTGTTTTTT. This chain connects TRBV6-5 to TRBJ2-2; 8 bases are a match to TRBD1. Germline V CDR1 and CDR2: MNHEY, SVGAGI. The CDR3 covers 16 residues. With 0 bases clipped from V and 3 bases from J, the junction kept 3 bases outside the gene matches.

This chain joins TRBV18 and TRBJ2-1, with a weak D call TRBD2 (6 bases). Trimming stripped 2 bases from V and 4 bases from J, with 15 bases between. This CDR3 region has 16 residues. Germline assignment: CDR1 KGHSH and CDR2 LQKENI. The chain's CDR3 is CASSPSAGYLYNEQFF. The DNA for the CDR3 is TGTGCCAGCTCACCAAGCGCGGGGTACCTTTACAATGAGCAGTTCTTC.

This clone was detected only a few times. J is TRBJ1-2 and V is TRBV6-5, with 11 bases matching TRBD1. The CDR3 length is 15 residues. V was pared by 0 bases and J by 7 bases, with 4 bases of the junction left unmatched. Looked up from germline, CDR1 is MNHEY and CDR2 is SVGAGI. The CDR3 DNA reads TGTGCCAGCAGTTACTCGATGGGACAGGGGGGTGGCTACACCTTC. This codes for CASSYSMGQGGGYTF.

V gene TRBV7-9 combines with J gene TRBJ2-1; the match to TRBD2 covers 7 bases. V gave up 6 bases and J gave up 7 bases; unmatched junction bases: 9. The CDR3 covers 14 residues. Looked up from germline, CDR1 is SEHNR and CDR2 is FQNEAQ (reference sequence). The CDR3 here is CASSDGRVINEQFF. The CDR3 DNA follows: TGTGCCAGCAGTGATGGGAGGGTTATAAATGAGCAGTTCTTC.